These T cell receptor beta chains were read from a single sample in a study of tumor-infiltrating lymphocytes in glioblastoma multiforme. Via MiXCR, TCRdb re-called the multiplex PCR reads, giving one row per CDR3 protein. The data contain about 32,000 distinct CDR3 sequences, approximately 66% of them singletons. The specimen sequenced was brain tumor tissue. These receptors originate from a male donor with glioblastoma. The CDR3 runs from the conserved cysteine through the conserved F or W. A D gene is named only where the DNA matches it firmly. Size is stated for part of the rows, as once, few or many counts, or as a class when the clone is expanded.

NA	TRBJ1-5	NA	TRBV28	TGTGCCGACAGCTCCACTTCAGGGGCTAGCAATCAGCCCCAGCATTTT	CADSSTSGASNQPQHF
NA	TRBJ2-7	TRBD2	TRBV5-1	TGCGCCAGCAGCTTGGACGCTAGCGGGCACTACGGGCAGTACTTC	CASSLDASGHYGQYF
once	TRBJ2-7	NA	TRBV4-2	TGTGCCAGCAGCCAGGGCATGGGGCACTACGAGGAGTACTTC	CASSQGMGHYEEYF
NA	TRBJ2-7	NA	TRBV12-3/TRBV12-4	NA	CASSWGLGAYGRYF
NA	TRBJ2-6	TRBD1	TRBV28	TGTGCCAGCAGTTCGACAGGGGAGCGGAGGAGGTACTCTGGGGCCAACGTCCTGACTTTC	CASSSTGERRRYSGANVLTF
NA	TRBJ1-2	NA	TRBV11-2	TGTGCCAGCAGCCTCGGTCCAGGGTTCTATGGCTACACCTTC	CASSLGPGFYGYTF
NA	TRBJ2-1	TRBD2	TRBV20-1	TGCAGTGCCACCGAGAGGCTAGCGGTATATGAGCAGTTCTTC	CSATERLAVYEQFF
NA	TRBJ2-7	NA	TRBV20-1	TGCAGTGCTAGAGACAAGGGGCCCGAGCAGTACTTC	CSARDKGPEQYF
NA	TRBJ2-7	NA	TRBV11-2	TGTGTCAGCAGCTTAGATCGGACAGACTACAAGCAGTACTTC	CVSSLDRTDYKQYF
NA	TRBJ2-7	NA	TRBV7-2	TGTGCCAGCAGCGACCTGGGTGAGCAGTACTTC	CASSDLGEQYF
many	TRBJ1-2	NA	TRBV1	TGCACCAGCAGCCAAGATTCGGCAGGACTCTATGGCTACACCTTC	CTSSQDSAGLYGYTF
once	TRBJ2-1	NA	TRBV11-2	TGTGCCAGCAGCTTAGCAGTAGGGGGGCCTACGTGCAATGAGCAGTTCTTC	CASSLAVGGPTCNEQFF
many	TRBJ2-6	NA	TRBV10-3	TGTGCCATCTCTGCCGACTCTGGGGCCAACGTCCTGACTTTC	CAISADSGANVLTF
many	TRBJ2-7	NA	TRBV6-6	TGTGCCAGCAGTTACTCGACGACGGGGTCGGTCTACGAGCAGTACTTC	CASSYSTTGSVYEQYF
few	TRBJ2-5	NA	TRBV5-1	TGCGCCAGCAGCTTGGCAGAGGGGTACGAGACCCAGTACTTC	CASSLAEGYETQYF
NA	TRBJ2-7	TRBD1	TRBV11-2	TGTGCCAGCAGCTCCTTGGACAGGGAATTCGAGCAGTACTTC	CASSSLDREFEQYF
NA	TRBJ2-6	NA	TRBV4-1	TGCGCCAGCAGCCAAGGCCCGGCCCCCTACTCTGGGGCCAACGTCCTGACTTTC	CASSQGPAPYSGANVLTF
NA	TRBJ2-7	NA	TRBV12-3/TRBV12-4	TGTGCCAGCAGTCTAGGGGACGGCGAGCAGTACTTC	CASSLGDGEQYF
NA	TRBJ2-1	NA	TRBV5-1	TGCACCAGCAGCTTCGGGGGGCCGGGGAATGAGCAGTCCTTC	CTSSFGGPGNEQSF
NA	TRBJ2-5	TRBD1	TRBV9	TGTGCCATCAGCGATGGGACAGGGGGATTCGGAGAGACCCAGTACTTC	CAISDGTGGFGETQYF
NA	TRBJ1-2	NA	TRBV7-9	TGTACCAGCAGGATGGACAGCTCATATGGCTACACATTC	CTSRMDSSYGYTF
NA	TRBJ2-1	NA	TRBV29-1	TGCAGCTTTGGGCTTGTTTGGGGCTCCTACAATGAGCAGTTCTTC	CSFGLVWGSYNEQFF
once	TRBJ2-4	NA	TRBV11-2	TGTGCCAGCAGCTTATACCGGGTTCCAGCCAGAAACATTCAGTACTTC	CASSLYRVPARNIQYF
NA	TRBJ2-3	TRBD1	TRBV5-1	TGCGCCAGCATCTGGGGGGACAGGGGAGCACGTCTGGATACGCAGTATTTT	CASIWGDRGARLDTQYF
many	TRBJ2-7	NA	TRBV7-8	TGTGCCAGCACAACGGGACGATCTACCTACGAGCAGTACTTC	CASTTGRSTYEQYF
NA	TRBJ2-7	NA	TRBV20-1	TGCAGTGTCTGCGGGTTGGGGGCGGGGGATCTCGAGCAGTACTTC	CSVCGLGAGDLEQYF
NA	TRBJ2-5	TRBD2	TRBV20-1	TGCGGTACTCAGCCCTGGGCTAGCGGGATAGAGACCCAGTACTTC	CGTQPWASGIETQYF
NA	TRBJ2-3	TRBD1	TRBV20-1	TGCAGTGCCTCGTTGGACAGGGGGCGTTATCACACAGATACGCAGTATTTT	CSASLDRGRYHTDTQYF
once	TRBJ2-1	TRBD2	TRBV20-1	TGCAGTGCTAGTAGACTAGCGGGAGGAACCTGCAATGAACAGTTCTTC	CSASRLAGGTCNEQFF
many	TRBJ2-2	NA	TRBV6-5	TGTGCCAGCAGTTACCGCGGGGGCGCGGGCACCGGGGAGCTGTTTTTT	CASSYRGGAGTGELFF
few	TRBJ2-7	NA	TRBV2	TGTGCCAGCTCGTTGTACAGGGACCCCTACGAGCAGTACTTC	CASSLYRDPYEQYF
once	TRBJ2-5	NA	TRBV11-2	TGTGCCAGCAGCTTAAGTACGGCAGCCAAACAAGAGACCCAGTACTTC	CASSLSTAAKQETQYF
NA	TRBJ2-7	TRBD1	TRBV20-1	TGCAGTGTTAGGGACGAGGGACAGGGAATTGGGGATCAGTACTTC	CSVRDEGQGIGDQYF
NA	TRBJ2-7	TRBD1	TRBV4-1	TGCGCCAGCAGCTACGACAGGGGGAAATACGAGCAGTACTTC	CASSYDRGKYEQYF
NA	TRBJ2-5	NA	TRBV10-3	TGTGCCACGCGTTCAGATCAAGAGACCCAGTACTTC	CATRSDQETQYF
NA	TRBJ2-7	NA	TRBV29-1	TGCAGCGTATACGGCGGTGGGTCGCGGTCCTACGAGCAGTACTTC	CSVYGGGSRSYEQYF